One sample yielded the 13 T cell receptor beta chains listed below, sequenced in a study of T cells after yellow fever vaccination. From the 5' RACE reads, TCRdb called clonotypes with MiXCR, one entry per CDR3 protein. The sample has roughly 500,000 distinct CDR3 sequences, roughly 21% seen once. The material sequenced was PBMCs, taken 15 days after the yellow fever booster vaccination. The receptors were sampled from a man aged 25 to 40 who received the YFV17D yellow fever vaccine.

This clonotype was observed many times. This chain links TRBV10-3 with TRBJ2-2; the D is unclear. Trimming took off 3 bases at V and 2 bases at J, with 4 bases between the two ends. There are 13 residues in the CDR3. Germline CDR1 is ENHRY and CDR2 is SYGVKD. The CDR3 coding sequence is TGTGCCATCAGTGACCCAAACACCGGGGAGCTGTTTTTT. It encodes CAISDPNTGELFF.

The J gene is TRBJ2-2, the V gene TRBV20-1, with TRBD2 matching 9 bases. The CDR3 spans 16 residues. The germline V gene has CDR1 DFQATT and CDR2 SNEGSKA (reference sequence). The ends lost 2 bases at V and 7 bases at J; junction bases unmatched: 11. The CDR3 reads CSARWVAGVSGGELFF. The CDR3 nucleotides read TGCAGTGCTAGATGGGTAGCGGGAGTTTCAGGCGGGGAGCTGTTTTTT.

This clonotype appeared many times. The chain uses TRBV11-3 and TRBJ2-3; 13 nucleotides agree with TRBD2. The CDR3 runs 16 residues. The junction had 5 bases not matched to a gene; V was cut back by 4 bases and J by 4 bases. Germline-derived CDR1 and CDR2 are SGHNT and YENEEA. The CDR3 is CASSSGLAGASDTQYF. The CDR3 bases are TGTGCCAGCAGCTCCGGACTAGCGGGAGCGTCAGATACGCAGTATTTT.

The CDR3 reads CATSDSGSSIFNEQFF. DNA for the CDR3: TGTGCCACCAGTGACTCCGGGAGCAGCATCTTCAATGAGCAGTTCTTC. V gene TRBV24-1 combines with J gene TRBJ2-1; perhaps TRBD2 as D (6 bases). The CDR3 totals 16 residues. Germline CDR1 is KGHDR and CDR2 is SFDVKD. Deletions cut 4 bases from V and 6 bases from J, with 18 bases between.

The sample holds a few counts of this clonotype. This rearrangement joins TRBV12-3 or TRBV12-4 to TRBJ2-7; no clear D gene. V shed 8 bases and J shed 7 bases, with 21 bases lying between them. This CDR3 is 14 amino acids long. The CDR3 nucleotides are TGTGCCAGCCGCTGGGATGGAACGGCTACGGAGCAGTACTTC. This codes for CASRWDGTATEQYF.

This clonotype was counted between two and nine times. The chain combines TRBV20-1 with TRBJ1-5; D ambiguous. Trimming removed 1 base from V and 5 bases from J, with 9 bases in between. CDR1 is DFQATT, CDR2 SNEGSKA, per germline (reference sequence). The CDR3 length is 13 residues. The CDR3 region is CSARGVVYQPQHF. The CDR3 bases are TGCAGTGCTAGAGGTGTAGTATATCAGCCCCAGCATTTT.

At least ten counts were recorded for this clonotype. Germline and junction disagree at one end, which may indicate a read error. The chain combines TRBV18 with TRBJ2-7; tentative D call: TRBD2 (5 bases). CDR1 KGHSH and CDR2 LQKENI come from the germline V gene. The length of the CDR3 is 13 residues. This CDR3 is CASSPSGSYEQYF. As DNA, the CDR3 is TGCGCCAGCAGCCCCAGCGGCTCCTACGAGCAGTACTTC.

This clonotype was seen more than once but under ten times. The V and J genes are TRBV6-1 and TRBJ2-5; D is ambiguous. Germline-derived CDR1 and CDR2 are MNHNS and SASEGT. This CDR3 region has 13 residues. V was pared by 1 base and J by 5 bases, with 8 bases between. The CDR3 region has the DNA TGTGCCAGCAGTGAAGTGGAGTCGGAGACCCAGTACTTC. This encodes CASSEVESETQYF.

CDR3 bases: TGTGCCAGCAATCCAGGGTACTCCTATAATTCACCCCTCCACTTT. Translating it yields CASNPGYSYNSPLHF. The chain uses TRBV25-1 and TRBJ1-6; possibly TRBD1 for D (5 bases). The CDR3 spans 15 residues. Looked up from germline, CDR1 is MGHDK and CDR2 is SYGVNS. The V and J ends lost 7 bases and 0 bases respectively, with 10 bases between them.

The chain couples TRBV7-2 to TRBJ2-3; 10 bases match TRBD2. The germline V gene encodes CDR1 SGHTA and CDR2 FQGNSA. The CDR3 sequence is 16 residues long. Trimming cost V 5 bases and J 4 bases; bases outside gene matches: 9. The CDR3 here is CASSPIAGGRSDTQYF. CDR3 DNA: TGTGCCAGCAGCCCGATAGCGGGAGGAAGGTCAGATACGCAGTATTTT.

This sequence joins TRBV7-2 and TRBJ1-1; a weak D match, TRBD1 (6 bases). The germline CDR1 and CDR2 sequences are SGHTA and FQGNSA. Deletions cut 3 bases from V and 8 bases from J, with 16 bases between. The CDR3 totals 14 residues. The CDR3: CASSLTGLSEEAFF. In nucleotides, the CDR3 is TGTGCCAGCAGCTTGACAGGTCTCTCGGAGGAAGCTTTCTTT.

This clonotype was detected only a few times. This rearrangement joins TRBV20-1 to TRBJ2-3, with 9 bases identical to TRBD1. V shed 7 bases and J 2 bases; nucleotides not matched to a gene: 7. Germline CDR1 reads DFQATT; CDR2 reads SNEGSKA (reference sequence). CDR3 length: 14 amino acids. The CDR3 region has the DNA TGCAGTGTTCCGGACAGGGGAAACACAGATACGCAGTATTTT. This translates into CSVPDRGNTDTQYF.

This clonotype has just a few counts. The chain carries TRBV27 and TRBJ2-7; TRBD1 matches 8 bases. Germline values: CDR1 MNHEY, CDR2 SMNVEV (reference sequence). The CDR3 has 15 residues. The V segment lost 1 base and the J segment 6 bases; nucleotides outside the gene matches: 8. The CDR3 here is CASSLFQGAVFEQYF. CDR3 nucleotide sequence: TGTGCCAGCAGTTTATTTCAGGGGGCTGTTTTCGAGCAGTACTTC.